Below are 29 T cell receptor beta chains sequenced from a single sample in a study of cytomegalovirus exposure and HLA in healthy donors. 60 Vbeta and 13 Jbeta primers were used in PCR. Method: immunoSEQ multiplex PCR; TCRdb's copy keeps in-frame clones and lacks some. The profile shows 200,000 or so clones, approximately 80% of them singletons. Specimen: PBMCs. The receptors shown here come from a woman in her late teens or twenties in good health and CMV-seropositive.

The chain links TRBV27 to TRBJ1-1; 10 nucleotides align to TRBD1. Trimming removed 6 bases from V and 6 bases from J; junction bases left unmatched: 10. Germline V gene lookup returns CDR1 MNHEY and CDR2 SMNVEV (reference sequence). The CDR3 length is 15 residues. In DNA, the CDR3 is TGTGCCAGCAGGGGGGCGGGACAGGGGATCTCTGAAGCTTTCTTT. Translated: CASRGAGQGISEAFF.

In DNA, the CDR3 is TGTGCCATCAGAAGACAGGGTCTCACTGAAGCTTTCTTT. Amino acid sequence: CAIRRQGLTEAFF. J is TRBJ1-1 and V is TRBV10-3; TRBD1 matches at 7 bases. Trimming at V came to 6 bases and at J to 4 bases, leaving 5 bases not matched to a gene. This CDR3 is built from 13 residues. Germline values: CDR1 ENHRY, CDR2 SYGVKD.

The J gene is TRBJ2-1, the V gene TRBV29-1; tentatively, D is TRBD1 (6 bases). This CDR3 region has 13 residues. The germline CDR1 and CDR2 sequences are SQVTM and ANQGSEA. V lost 6 bases and J 2 bases, leaving 11 bases between the germline ends. In DNA, the CDR3 is TGCAGCGTAGAGGGGGTGACCTACAATGAGCAGTTCTTC. Translated: CSVEGVTYNEQFF.

The chain is built from TRBV7-2 and TRBJ2-2, with D perhaps TRBD1 (5 bases). The CDR3 has 15 residues. V gave up 2 bases and J gave up 1 base, with 8 bases separating them. The germline V gene encodes CDR1 SGHTA and CDR2 FQGNSA. DNA of the CDR3: TGTGCCAGCAGCTTAAAGACAGTGAACACCGGGGAGCTGTTTTTT. This codes for CASSLKTVNTGELFF.

The chain links TRBV7-9 to TRBJ2-3; D might be TRBD1 (6 bases). The length of the CDR3 is 15 residues. V was trimmed by 5 bases and J by 1 base, leaving 13 bases between them. The germline V gene encodes CDR1 SEHNR and CDR2 FQNEAQ (reference sequence). The CDR3 nucleotides read TGTGCCAGCAGCCTACCTAGACAGGGCACAGATACGCAGTATTTT. This gives the protein CASSLPRQGTDTQYF.

The rearrangement links TRBV19 to TRBJ2-2, with a weak D call TRBD2 (5 bases). This CDR3 has 15 amino acids. V gave up 7 bases and J gave up 7 bases, with 19 bases separating them. Per the germline V gene, CDR1 is LNHDA and CDR2 is SQIVND (reference sequence). This chain's CDR3 is CASKKPGFPRGELFF. The CDR3 DNA reads TGTGCCAGTAAAAAACCGGGGTTCCCCCGCGGGGAGCTGTTTTTT.

The CDR3 nucleotides are TGTGCCATCAGGGTCACTAGCGGGGATGTGACAGATACGCAGTATTTT. As protein: CAIRVTSGDVTDTQYF. The rearrangement links TRBV10-3 to TRBJ2-3; 10 bases are a match to TRBD2. With 6 bases clipped from V and 3 bases from J, the junction kept 9 bases outside the gene matches. CDR3 length: 16 residues. The germline CDR1 and CDR2 sequences are ENHRY and SYGVKD.

The chain uses TRBV4-1 and TRBJ1-4, with TRBD1 matching over 9 bases. The CDR3 has 15 residues. Germline V gene lookup returns CDR1 MGHRA and CDR2 YSYEKL. The V and J ends lost 0 bases and 10 bases, in that order; junction bases with no gene match: 6. This CDR3 is CASSQEGQGAGKLFF. In nucleotides, the CDR3 is TGCGCCAGCAGCCAAGAGGGACAGGGCGCTGGAAAACTGTTTTTT.

V gene TRBV19 combines with J gene TRBJ2-3; D may be TRBD1 (6 bases). Trimming pared 4 bases from V and 2 bases from J, leaving 10 bases between. The length of the CDR3 is 14 residues. From germline, CDR1 is LNHDA and CDR2 SQIVND (reference sequence). This chain's CDR3 is CASSKQGFTDTQYF. The CDR3 region has the DNA TGTGCCAGTAGTAAACAGGGATTCACAGATACGCAGTATTTT.

The chain combines TRBV7-3 with TRBJ2-7; possibly TRBD1 for D (6 bases). With 1 base removed from V and 0 bases from J, the gap between germline ends came to 13 bases. In germline, CDR1 is SGHTA, CDR2 FQGTGA. CDR3 length: 16 residues. The DNA for the CDR3 is TGTGCCAGCAGCTTAAGAGACAGGACGAGCTCCTACGAGCAGTACGTC. This encodes CASSLRDRTSSYEQYV.

V gene TRBV4-1 combines with J gene TRBJ1-1; perhaps TRBD1 as D (6 bases). The CDR3 spans 15 residues. Trimming stripped 4 bases from V and 4 bases from J, with 16 bases between. Looked up from germline, CDR1 is MGHRA and CDR2 is YSYEKL. The CDR3 spells CASSPRTVRGTEAFF. CDR3 sequence (DNA): TGCGCCAGCAGCCCTCGGACAGTCCGGGGCACTGAAGCTTTCTTT.

The sample holds one count of this clone. The chain recombines TRBV4-3 with TRBJ1-2; TRBD1 agrees at 7 bases. CDR1 LGHNA and CDR2 YSLEER come from the germline V gene. This CDR3 region has 17 residues. J gave up 0 bases and V 1 base, and 8 bases lay outside the gene matches. The CDR3 is CASSQGRQGGTNYGYTF. The CDR3, as DNA: TGCGCCAGCAGCCAAGGGAGACAGGGCGGTACTAACTATGGCTACACCTTC.

The gene calls are TRBV18 and TRBJ2-1; D may be TRBD2 (5 bases). Per germline, CDR1 KGHSH and CDR2 LQKENI. V was trimmed by 3 bases and J by 6 bases, leaving 21 bases between them. The CDR3 totals 17 residues. DNA for the CDR3: TGTGCCAGCTCACCCAGATTGAGCGCCACGGGAACCAATGAGCAGTTCTTC. As protein: CASSPRLSATGTNEQFF.

This sequence joins TRBV6-1 and TRBJ1-4, with TRBD1 identical over 7 bases. V trimming: 7 bases; J trimming: 6 bases; junction bases outside the gene matches: 5. The CDR3 is made up of 13 amino acids. CDR1 MNHNS and CDR2 SASEGT come from the germline V gene. The CDR3 protein is CASMTGSYEKLFF. The CDR3 DNA sequence: TGTGCCAGCATGACAGGGAGTTATGAAAAACTGTTTTTT.

This clone was seen more than once but under ten times. The junction and the germline gene differ at one end; a read error may be behind it. The J gene is TRBJ1-1, the V gene TRBV7-9, with D possibly being TRBD1 (5 bases). The CDR3 runs to 15 residues. Germline V gene lookup returns CDR1 SEHNR and CDR2 FQNEAQ (reference sequence). This chain's CDR3 is CASSLASRVNTEAFF. The CDR3, as DNA: TGTGCCAGCAGCCTAGCCAGCAGGGTGAACACTGAAGCTTTCTTT.

V usage is TRBV2 and J usage is TRBJ1-2; TRBD1 aligns across 9 bases. This CDR3 comprises 16 residues. The trim removed 8 bases at V and 0 bases at J, leaving 10 bases unmatched. Germline CDR1 is SNHLY and CDR2 is FYNNEI. CDR3 nucleotide sequence: TGTGCCAGCGCTTTCCCGGGACAGGGCTCTAACTATGGCTACACCTTC. Translation gives CASAFPGQGSNYGYTF.

This clone came up a few times. This chain joins TRBV11-3 and TRBJ1-4, with a weak D call TRBD1 (6 bases). This CDR3 has 18 residues. The V gene lost 5 bases and the J gene lost 8 bases, with 27 bases spanning the gap. In germline, CDR1 is SGHNT, CDR2 YENEEA. The CDR3: CASSRFRQAVPSTEKLFF. The CDR3 bases are TGTGCCAGCAGCCGCTTCCGACAGGCAGTACCTAGCACCGAAAAACTGTTTTTT.

This clone has just a few counts. The chain has TRBV6-6 and TRBJ2-7; no clear D. This CDR3 comprises 13 residues. Germline lookup yields CDR1 MNHNY and CDR2 SVGAGI (reference sequence). V lost 6 bases and J 6 bases, leaving 15 bases between the germline ends. CDR3 sequence: CASSLLARAEQYF. DNA for the CDR3: TGTGCCAGCAGCCTCCTCGCTAGAGCCGAGCAGTACTTC.

This chain uses TRBV15 with TRBJ1-4; D perhaps matches TRBD1 (5 bases). The CDR3 totals 16 residues. V gave up 0 bases and J gave up 3 bases, with 11 bases separating them. Germline values: CDR1 LNHNV, CDR2 YYDKDF (reference sequence). The CDR3 spells CATSRDLGQANEKLFF. The CDR3 region has the DNA TGTGCCACCAGCAGAGATCTGGGGCAAGCTAATGAAAAACTGTTTTTT.

The rearrangement joins TRBV9 to TRBJ2-1, with TRBD1 identical over 10 bases. This CDR3 comprises 15 residues. The germline gives CDR1 SGDLS, CDR2 YYNGEE. Trimming cost V 3 bases and J 8 bases; bases outside gene matches: 8. CDR3 in amino acids: CASSAAGTGDHEQFF. CDR3 DNA sequence: TGTGCCAGCAGCGCCGCCGGGACAGGGGACCATGAGCAGTTCTTC.

The chain recombines TRBV19 with TRBJ1-2; no definite D call. CDR3 size: 14 residues. Per germline, CDR1 LNHDA and CDR2 SQIVND (reference sequence). Between the trimmed V and J ends, which lost 3 bases and 2 bases, there was a span of 10 bases. CDR3 region: CASSILGGNYGYTF. The DNA of the CDR3 is TGTGCCAGTAGTATTTTAGGCGGCAACTATGGCTACACCTTC. Full variable domain (outside the CDR3, taken from reference TRBV19 and TRBJ1-2): DGGITQSPKYLFRKEGQNVTLSCEQNLNHDAMYWYRQDPGQGLRLIYYSQIVNDFQKGDIAEGYSVSREKKESFPLTVTSAQKNPTAFYLCASSILGGNYGYTFGSGTRLTVV.

The rearrangement links TRBV6-5 to TRBJ1-5; D is ambiguous. Trimming removed 6 bases from V and 0 bases from J, with 6 bases in between. The CDR3 spans 13 residues. Germline V gene sequence: CDR1 MNHEY, CDR2 SVGAGI. CDR3 DNA sequence: TGTGCCAGCAGGGAGGATAGCAATCAGCCCCAGCATTTT. Translated: CASREDSNQPQHF.

This sequence joins TRBV15 and TRBJ1-6; D gene ambiguous. The CDR3 contains 12 residues. Germline V gene sequence: CDR1 LNHNV, CDR2 YYDKDF (reference sequence). The germline V and J ends were trimmed by 1 base and 10 bases, with 5 bases remaining between them. CDR3 sequence: CATSRAGSPLHF. Here the CDR3 DNA reads TGTGCCACCAGCAGAGCGGGATCACCCCTCCACTTT.

The genes are TRBV5-1 and TRBJ2-1, with 11 nucleotides matching TRBD2. The V segment lost 4 bases and the J segment 4 bases; nucleotides outside the gene matches: 4. This CDR3 contains 15 residues. Germline CDR1 SGHRS, CDR2 YFSETQ. CDR3 region: CASSALAGGYNEQFF. In DNA, the CDR3 is TGCGCCAGCAGCGCTTTAGCGGGGGGGTACAATGAGCAGTTCTTC.

This sequence joins TRBV28 and TRBJ2-6; a possible D gene is TRBD2 (5 bases). Trimming cost V 6 bases and J 2 bases, with 14 bases left between them. CDR3 length equals 16 residues. Germline loops: CDR1 MDHEN, CDR2 SYDVKM. The CDR3, as DNA: TGTGCCAGCAGCACGTCCGCGGAGGCTGGGGCCAACGTCCTGACTTTC. This encodes CASSTSAEAGANVLTF. Variable domain in full (rest from reference TRBV28 and TRBJ2-6): DVKVTQSSRYLVKRTGEKVFLECVQDMDHENMFWYRQDPGLGLRLIYFSYDVKMKEKGDIPEGYSVSREKKERFSLILESASTNQTSMYLCASSTSAEAGANVLTFGAGSRLTVL.

The genes are TRBV10-3 and TRBJ2-5, with D possibly TRBD1 on 5 matching bases. Trimming pared 8 bases from V and 0 bases from J, leaving 10 bases between. Germline V CDR1 and CDR2: ENHRY, SYGVKD. The CDR3 loop spans 13 amino acids. CDR3 bases: TGTGCCATCCGGGCAGGGAACCAAGAGACCCAGTACTTC. Its translation: CAIRAGNQETQYF.

This clone was seen a single time. J is TRBJ1-4 and V is TRBV23-1; no definite D call. TRBV23-1 counts as an open reading frame of uncertain function. The V gene lost 2 bases and the J gene lost 0 bases, with 13 bases spanning the gap. The length of the CDR3 is 17 residues. This CDR3 is CASSQIQKTATNEKLFF. The DNA of the CDR3 is TGCGCCAGCAGTCAAATCCAAAAGACTGCAACTAATGAAAAACTGTTTTTT.

The CDR3 DNA follows: TGTGCCAGCAGTGAGGGGGAGGGTCAGCCCCAGCATTTT. It encodes CASSEGEGQPQHF. The chain joins TRBV6-4 to TRBJ1-5, with TRBD1 as a possible D gene (5 bases). The CDR3 runs 13 residues. CDR1 is MRHNA, CDR2 SNTAGT, per germline. The V end lost 3 bases, the J end lost 6 bases, and 9 bases lay between the germline ends.

The chain is built from TRBV5-4 and TRBJ2-5, with D perhaps matching TRBD2 (5 bases). Germline loops: CDR1 SGHNT, CDR2 YYREEE (reference sequence). Trimming removed 3 bases at V and 7 bases at J, with 7 bases between. The length of the CDR3 is 11 residues. In DNA, the CDR3 is TGTGCCAGCAGCTCCGGAGGGACCCAGTACTTC. This sequence encodes CASSSGGTQYF.